The subject of this entry is one T cell receptor beta chain. Its antigen is currently unknown. The V gene lost 0 bases and the J gene lost 1 base, with 9 bases spanning the gap. Germline lookup yields CDR1 PRHDT and CDR2 FYEKMQ (reference sequence). The length of the CDR3 is 15 residues. Findings of the study overall: Tumor Treg TCRs overlapped most with tumor naive CD4+ cells.

Constant-region reverse primers amplified full-length variable regions, followed by semi-nested Nested Universal Primer A PCR. Each CDR3 protein gets one entry after TCRdb re-called the 5' RACE reads with MiXCR. This sample carries tens of thousands of distinct CDR3 sequences, 22% of them seen once, and the ten largest clones take approximately 4.7%. Treg sorting used a CD4+CD25+CD127-/low gate. The TCR was taken from a female donor with breast cancer. V usage is TRBV13 and J usage is TRBJ1-2; no clear D gene. Sequenced sample: Tregs sorted from a lymph node. As DNA, the CDR3 is TGTGCCAGCAGCTTAGGCCTGGGGTTTAACTATGGCTACACCTTC. Protein sequence: CASSLGLGFNYGYTF.